This note documents a single T cell receptor (beta chain) sequence. Its antigen is currently unknown. Amplification used 60 Vbeta primers and 13 Jbeta primers. Only in-frame clones appear in the TCRdb table, and some are missing; sequencing was by immunoSEQ multiplex PCR. Here the sample spans roughly 190,000 clones, roughly 80% being singletons. The source of the sample is a study of cytomegalovirus exposure and HLA in healthy donors. J was trimmed by 10 bases and V by 7 bases; bases with no gene match: 9. The CDR3 has 12 amino acids. Study-wide results and limits: HLA-A and HLA-B allele assignments for most subjects were reportedly predicted accurately using TCR beta sequences.

Sequencing was performed on PBMCs. The source of this sequence is a man aged 35-49 years in good health and CMV-seropositive. The V gene is TRBV5-3, the J gene TRBJ1-2, with 8 bases identical to TRBD1. TRBV5-3 is an ORF, and what it does is uncertain. This CDR3 reads CARADRAVDYTF. CDR3 DNA sequence: TGTGCCAGAGCGGACAGGGCGGTGGACTACACCTTC.